The 27 T cell receptor beta chains below all came from one sample that was sequenced in a study of blood T cells in healthy people across ages. A sample-barcoded 5' primer and a J-beta primer mix were used in a second PCR of about 6 to 11 cycles. TCRdb reprocessed the 5' RACE reads via MiXCR and lists one record per CDR3 protein. The sample gives 1.5 million or so distinct CDR3 sequences, approximately 42% of which show up once; 7.9% is in the top ten. Sequencing was carried out using blood. These receptors were taken from a woman aged 18 to 35 in good health.

In DNA, the CDR3 is TGCAGCGTGGCAAGCGGGGTCTATGGCTACACCTTC. Amino acid sequence: CSVASGVYGYTF. The J gene is TRBJ1-2, the V gene TRBV29-1; no clear D gene. V shed 6 bases and J shed 4 bases, with 12 bases lying between them. The CDR3 length is 12 residues. Germline-derived CDR1 and CDR2 are SQVTM and ANQGSEA. Using reference TRBV29-1 and TRBJ1-2 for the parts outside the CDR3, the full variable domain is SAVISQKPSRDICQRGTSLTIQCQVDSQVTMMFWYRQQPGQSLTLIATANQGSEATYESGFVIDKFPISRPNLTFSTLTVSNMSPEDSSIYLCSVASGVYGYTFGSGTRLTVV.

This chain joins TRBV15 and TRBJ2-4; D gene unclear. This CDR3 contains 13 residues. Germline V gene sequence: CDR1 LNHNV, CDR2 YYDKDF (reference sequence). Trimming shortened V by 7 bases and J by 8 bases, and 15 bases separated the two germline ends. The CDR3 DNA follows: TGTGCCACCACGGCTGGCAGTGGGGACATTCAGTACTTC. It codes for CATTAGSGDIQYF.

This clonotype has a handful of counts. The chain recombines TRBV30 with TRBJ2-1; 15 bases map to TRBD2. The germline V gene has CDR1 GTSNPN and CDR2 SVGIG (reference sequence). The CDR3 contains 12 residues. Trimming removed 5 bases from V and 15 bases from J; junction bases left unmatched: 5. In DNA, the CDR3 is TGTGCCTGGTCGAGGACTAGCGGGAGGGCGTTCTTC. Translating it yields CAWSRTSGRAFF.

This clonotype was detected only a few times. This chain links TRBV5-6 with TRBJ2-5; no definite D call. The V gene's germline CDR1 is SGHDT and CDR2 YYEEEE. This CDR3 has 13 amino acids. Trimming removed 4 bases from V and 2 bases from J, with 9 bases in between. Here the CDR3 DNA reads TGTGCCAGCAGCAGCGACGCTCAAGAGACCCAGTACTTC. Its protein is CASSSDAQETQYF. The whole variable domain, remainder taken from reference TRBV5-6 and TRBJ2-5, is DAGVTQSPTHLIKTRGQQVTLRCSPKSGHDTVSWYQQALGQGPQFIFQYYEEEERQRGNFPDRFSGHQFPNYSSELNVNALLLGDSALYLCASSSDAQETQYFGPGTRLLVL.

The chain is built from TRBV6-1 and TRBJ2-4, with 9 bases aligning to TRBD2. CDR3 length: 13 residues. CDR1 is MNHNS and CDR2 is SASEGT in the germline V gene. V was pared by 9 bases and J by 8 bases, with 8 bases of the junction left unmatched. The CDR3 spells CASQTSGYDIQYF. As DNA, the CDR3 is TGTGCCAGTCAGACTAGCGGTTATGACATTCAGTACTTC.

This clonotype was detected only a few times. The chain couples TRBV5-1 to TRBJ2-1; TRBD1 aligns across 7 bases. This CDR3 is 17 amino acids long. Germline-derived CDR1 and CDR2 are SGHRS and YFSETQ. The J segment lost 10 bases and the V segment lost 2 bases, leaving 18 bases of the junction unmatched. This CDR3 is CASSLQSTSSEQGEQFF. The CDR3 nucleotides are TGCGCCAGCAGCTTACAATCGACCTCGTCCGAACAGGGGGAGCAGTTCTTC.

This clonotype was observed a few times. The chain carries TRBV6-4 and TRBJ2-5, with a weak D call TRBD2 (5 bases). This CDR3 has 13 amino acids. The V end was cut by 3 bases, the J end by 8 bases, with 13 bases between. Germline-derived CDR1 and CDR2 are MRHNA and SNTAGT. DNA for the CDR3: TGTGCCAGCAGTGAGGCGACTACGGGAACCCAGTACTTC. As protein: CASSEATTGTQYF.

The chain carries TRBV10-3 and TRBJ2-1; 15 nucleotides match TRBD2. Germline CDR1 and CDR2: ENHRY and SYGVKD. This CDR3 has 20 residues. V lost 2 bases, J lost 0 bases, and 8 bases stayed unmatched. CDR3 in DNA: TGTGCCATCAGTGAGGAAGGGACTAGCGGGGGGCACAGCTCCTACAATGAGCAGTTCTTC. This sequence encodes CAISEEGTSGGHSSYNEQFF.

There are a few counts of this clonotype. V is TRBV10-3 and J is TRBJ2-3, with 8 bases that match TRBD2. The junction had 6 bases not matched to a gene; V was cut back by 4 bases and J by 0 bases. The germline V gene encodes CDR1 ENHRY and CDR2 SYGVKD. The CDR3 is made up of 16 amino acids. Here the CDR3 reads CAISGGTRTSTDTQYF. The CDR3 bases are TGTGCCATCAGTGGGGGGACTAGGACTAGCACAGATACGCAGTATTTT.

This clonotype was seen only a few times. J is TRBJ2-1 and V is TRBV9; a possible D gene is TRBD2 (5 bases). Per germline, CDR1 SGDLS and CDR2 YYNGEE. The CDR3 loop spans 15 amino acids. The ends were cut back, 1 base at V and 0 bases at J, with 8 bases in the middle. CDR3 protein: CASSVLAYSYNEQFF. The DNA of the CDR3 is TGTGCCAGCAGCGTACTAGCCTACTCCTACAATGAGCAGTTCTTC.

The rearrangement links TRBV30 to TRBJ2-3, with 11 bases fitting TRBD1. V trimming: 8 bases; J trimming: 5 bases; junction bases outside the gene matches: 3. Per germline, CDR1 GTSNPN and CDR2 SVGIG (reference sequence). The CDR3 runs to 12 residues. This chain's CDR3 is CAGTGGRDTQYF. For the CDR3, the DNA is TGTGCCGGGACAGGGGGAAGAGATACGCAGTATTTT.

This clonotype occurred a few times. J is TRBJ1-6 and V is TRBV12-3 or TRBV12-4, with 8 bases lining up with TRBD1. The CDR3 has 17 residues. V lost 5 bases to trimming and J lost 2 bases; unmatched junction nucleotides: 8. The CDR3 coding sequence is TGTGCCAGCAGTCAGGGACAGGTTCGCCCCTATAATTCACCCCTCCACTTT. Amino acid sequence: CASSQGQVRPYNSPLHF.

There are many counts of this clonotype. This chain joins TRBV29-1 and TRBJ2-3, with D tentatively TRBD1 (6 bases). V lost 6 bases to trimming and J lost 2 bases, with 18 bases between them. CDR3 length: 15 amino acids. Germline values: CDR1 SQVTM, CDR2 ANQGSEA. This CDR3 reads CSVGEWAGATDTQYF. CDR3 nucleotides: TGCAGCGTGGGCGAGTGGGCAGGGGCCACAGATACGCAGTATTTT.

The count of this clonotype is one. The chain is built from TRBV30 and TRBJ2-5; D may be TRBD1 or TRBD2 (5 bases each). Per germline, CDR1 GTSNPN and CDR2 SVGIG (reference sequence). V lost 5 bases, J lost 5 bases, and 15 bases lay in between. This CDR3 comprises 13 residues. CDR3 sequence reads: CAWSRDPRETQYF. Written as DNA, the CDR3 is TGTGCCTGGTCCCGGGACCCCCGGGAGACCCAGTACTTC.

Only a few counts were recorded for this clonotype. The chain recombines TRBV28 with TRBJ2-7, with a possible D match to TRBD2 (6 bases). Between the trimmed V and J ends, which lost 6 bases and 5 bases, there was a span of 20 bases. CDR1 and CDR2 (germline): MDHEN, SYDVKM. CDR3 length equals 15 residues. The CDR3 sequence is CASRPVGGAGNEQYF. The CDR3 DNA reads as TGTGCCAGCAGACCAGTTGGCGGGGCGGGGAACGAGCAGTACTTC.

The rearrangement uses TRBV12-5 and TRBJ2-2; no clear D. This CDR3 is 13 amino acids long. Germline V gene sequence: CDR1 LGHNT, CDR2 FRNRAP. V gave up 3 bases and J gave up 6 bases, with 8 bases separating them. CDR3 residues: CASGFPGSGELFF. The CDR3 region has the DNA TGTGCTAGTGGTTTTCCAGGATCCGGGGAGCTGTTTTTT.

The chain couples TRBV20-1 to TRBJ2-3; 11 bases are a match to TRBD2. The ends lost 5 bases at V and 4 bases at J; junction bases unmatched: 5. The CDR3 sequence is 14 residues long. Germline V CDR1 and CDR2: DFQATT, SNEGSKA (reference sequence). CDR3 bases: TGCAGTGCTCGTAGCGGGGGGGCCCCAGATACGCAGTATTTT. Protein sequence: CSARSGGAPDTQYF.

Points on this clonotype: A clone one base away is much larger, so this may be a read error. V usage is TRBV7-8 and J usage is TRBJ2-1; 7 bases line up with TRBD2. The CDR3 contains 13 residues. From germline, CDR1 is SGHVS and CDR2 FQNEAQ. The CDR3 here is CAGSGETYNEQFF. As DNA, the CDR3 is TGTGCCGGCAGCGGGGAAACCTACAATGAGCAGTTCTTC. Variable domain in full (rest from reference TRBV7-8 and TRBJ2-1): GAGVSQSPRYKVAKRGQDVALRCDPISGHVSLFWYQQALGQGPEFLTYFQNEAQLDKSGLPSDRFFAERPEGSVSTLKIQRTQQEDSAVYLCAGSGETYNEQFFGPGTRLTVL.

This clonotype was seen many times. The rearrangement uses TRBV20-1 and TRBJ2-5, with a weak D call TRBD1 (5 bases). Per germline, CDR1 DFQATT and CDR2 SNEGSKA (reference sequence). This CDR3 is 13 amino acids long. Deletions cut 2 bases from V and 0 bases from J, with 7 bases between. CDR3 in amino acids: CSARQGYQETQYF. The DNA for the CDR3 is TGCAGTGCTAGACAGGGATACCAAGAGACCCAGTACTTC.

This chain joins TRBV6-1 and TRBJ2-1; D is undetermined. The CDR3 spans 9 residues. CDR1 MNHNS and CDR2 SASEGT come from the germline V gene. DNA of the CDR3: TGTGCAGGTGGCAATGAGCAGTTCTTC. As protein: CAGGNEQFF.

This clonotype was detected only a few times. The chain joins TRBV20-1 to TRBJ2-7; D might be TRBD2 (7 bases). V lost 6 bases to trimming and J lost 0 bases, with 18 bases between them. Germline loops: CDR1 DFQATT, CDR2 SNEGSKA (reference sequence). CDR3 length: 15 amino acids. This CDR3 is CSARGLAEASYEQYF. Written as DNA, the CDR3 is TGCAGTGCCCGGGGGCTAGCGGAAGCCTCCTACGAGCAGTACTTC.

This clonotype was found a few times. The chain links TRBV7-3 to TRBJ2-2; 13 bases agree with TRBD2. V shed 6 bases, J shed 6 bases, and the junction held 4 bases outside the gene matches. This CDR3 region has 15 residues. The V gene's germline CDR1 is SGHTA and CDR2 FQGTGA. CDR3 region: CASSPGTSGAGELFF. The DNA of the CDR3 is TGTGCCAGCAGTCCCGGGACTAGCGGGGCCGGGGAGCTGTTTTTT.

The count of this clonotype is one. The CDR3: CASSFTRGGNEQFF. CDR3 DNA sequence: TGTGCCAGCAGTTTTACGAGGGGGGGCAATGAGCAGTTCTTC. The chain uses TRBV12-3 or TRBV12-4 and TRBJ2-1, with D possibly being TRBD2 (7 bases). The CDR3 extends over 14 amino acids. V was shortened by 3 bases and J by 6 bases, with 12 bases between the two germline ends.

The genes are TRBV7-9 and TRBJ2-7; TRBD1 aligns across 7 bases. Trimming removed 1 base from V and 4 bases from J; junction bases left unmatched: 10. CDR3 length: 16 residues. Germline CDR1 SEHNR, CDR2 FQNEAQ (reference sequence). The CDR3 protein is CASSLVRTGEKYEQYF. CDR3 coding DNA: TGTGCCAGCAGCTTAGTTCGCACAGGGGAGAAATACGAGCAGTACTTC.

The CDR3 region has the DNA TGTGCCATCAGTGAAAGCCGGGGGGCAGGGGGGGGCAATGAGCAGTTCTTC. This gives the protein CAISESRGAGGGNEQFF. V usage is TRBV10-3 and J usage is TRBJ2-1; D is perhaps TRBD1 or TRBD2 (7 bases each). The V gene lost 3 bases and the J gene lost 6 bases, with 21 bases spanning the gap. The CDR3 sequence is 17 residues long. CDR1 is ENHRY, CDR2 SYGVKD, per germline.

The chain is built from TRBV12-3 or TRBV12-4 and TRBJ1-3, with a weak D call TRBD1 (6 bases). The CDR3 is 17 residues long. The ends were cut back, 3 bases at V and 2 bases at J, with 17 bases in the middle. CDR3: CASSFGGVGAAGNTIYF. In nucleotides, the CDR3 is TGTGCCAGCAGTTTTGGCGGCGTGGGGGCAGCTGGAAACACCATATATTTT.

The chain recombines TRBV27 with TRBJ2-7; 13 nucleotides agree with TRBD2. V trimming: 4 bases; J trimming: 8 bases; junction bases outside the gene matches: 11. This CDR3 comprises 16 residues. Germline CDR1 and CDR2: MNHEY and SMNVEV (reference sequence). The CDR3 here is CASSSRTSGRWGKQYF. The DNA of the CDR3 is TGTGCCAGCAGTTCCCGGACTAGCGGGAGATGGGGCAAGCAGTACTTC.